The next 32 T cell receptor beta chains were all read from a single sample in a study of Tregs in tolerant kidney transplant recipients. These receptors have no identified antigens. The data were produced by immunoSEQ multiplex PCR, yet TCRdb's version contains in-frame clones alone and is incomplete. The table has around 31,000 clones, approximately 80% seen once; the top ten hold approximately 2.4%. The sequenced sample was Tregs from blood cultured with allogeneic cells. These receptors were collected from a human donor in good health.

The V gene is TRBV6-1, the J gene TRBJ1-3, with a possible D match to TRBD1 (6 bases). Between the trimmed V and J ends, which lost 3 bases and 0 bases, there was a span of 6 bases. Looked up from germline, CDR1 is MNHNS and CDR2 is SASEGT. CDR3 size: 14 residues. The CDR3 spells CASSETGSGNTIYF. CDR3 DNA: TGTGCCAGCAGTGAGACAGGCTCTGGAAACACCATATATTTT.

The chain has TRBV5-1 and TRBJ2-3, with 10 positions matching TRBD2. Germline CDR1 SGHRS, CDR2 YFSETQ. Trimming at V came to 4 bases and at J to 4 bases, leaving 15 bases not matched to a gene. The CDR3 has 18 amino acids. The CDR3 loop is CASSPNGFSGRWADTQYF. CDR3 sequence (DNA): TGCGCCAGCAGCCCCAACGGCTTTAGCGGGAGGTGGGCAGATACGCAGTATTTT.

This CDR3 reads CASSADRGLPQHF. The CDR3 region has the DNA TGTGCCAGCAGCGCCGACCGCGGCCTGCCCCAGCATTTT. The gene calls are TRBV11-2 and TRBJ1-5; no reliable D call. This CDR3 comprises 13 residues. CDR1 and CDR2 from the germline V gene are SGHAT and FQNNGV. V was pared by 5 bases and J by 9 bases, with 14 bases between. Filled out from reference TRBV11-2 and TRBJ1-5, the complete variable domain reads EAGVAQSPRYKIIEKRQSVAFWCNPISGHATLYWYQQILGQGPKLLIQFQNNGVVDDSQLPKDRFSAERLKGVDSTLKIQPAKLEDSAVYLCASSADRGLPQHFGDGTRLSIL.

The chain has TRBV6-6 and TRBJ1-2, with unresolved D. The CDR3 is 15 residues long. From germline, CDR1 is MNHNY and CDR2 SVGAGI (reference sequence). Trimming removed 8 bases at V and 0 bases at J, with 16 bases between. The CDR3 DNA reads TGTGCCAGCCGAGAAAGCCGACGCCCTAACTATGGCTACACCTTC. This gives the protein CASRESRRPNYGYTF.

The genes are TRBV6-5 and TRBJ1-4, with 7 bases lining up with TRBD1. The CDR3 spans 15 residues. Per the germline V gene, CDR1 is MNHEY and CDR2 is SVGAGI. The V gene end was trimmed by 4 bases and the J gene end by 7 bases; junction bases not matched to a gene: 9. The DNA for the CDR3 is TGTGCCAGCAGTTCCCCAGGGGGTCGAGGTGAAAAACTGTTTTTT. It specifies CASSSPGGRGEKLFF.

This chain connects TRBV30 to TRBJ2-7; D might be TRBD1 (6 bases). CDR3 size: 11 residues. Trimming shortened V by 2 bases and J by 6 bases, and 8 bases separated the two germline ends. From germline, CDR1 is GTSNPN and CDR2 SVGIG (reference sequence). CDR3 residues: CAWSQGFEQYF. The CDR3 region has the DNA TGTGCCTGGAGTCAGGGGTTCGAGCAGTACTTC.

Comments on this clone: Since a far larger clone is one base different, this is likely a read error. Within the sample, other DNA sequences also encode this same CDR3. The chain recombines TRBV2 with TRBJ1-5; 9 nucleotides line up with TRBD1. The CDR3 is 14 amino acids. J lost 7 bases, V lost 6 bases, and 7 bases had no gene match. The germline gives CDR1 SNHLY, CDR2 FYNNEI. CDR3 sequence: CASSEQGAGQPQHF. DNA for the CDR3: TGTGCCAGCAGCGAACAGGGGGCGGGGCAGCCCCAGCATTTT.

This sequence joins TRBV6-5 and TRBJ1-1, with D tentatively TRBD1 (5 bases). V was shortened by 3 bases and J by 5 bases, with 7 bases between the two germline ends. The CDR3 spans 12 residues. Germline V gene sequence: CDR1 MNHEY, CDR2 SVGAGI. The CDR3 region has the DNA TGTGCCAGCAGTTATGGGGGGACTGAAGCTTTCTTT. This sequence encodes CASSYGGTEAFF.

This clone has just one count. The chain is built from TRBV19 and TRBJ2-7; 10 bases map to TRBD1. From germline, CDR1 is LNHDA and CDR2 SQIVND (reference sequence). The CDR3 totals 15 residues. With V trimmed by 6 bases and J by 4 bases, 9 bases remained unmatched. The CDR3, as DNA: TGTGCCAGTAGCACCCTCGGGACAGGGGTATACGAGCAGTACTTC. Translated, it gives CASSTLGTGVYEQYF.

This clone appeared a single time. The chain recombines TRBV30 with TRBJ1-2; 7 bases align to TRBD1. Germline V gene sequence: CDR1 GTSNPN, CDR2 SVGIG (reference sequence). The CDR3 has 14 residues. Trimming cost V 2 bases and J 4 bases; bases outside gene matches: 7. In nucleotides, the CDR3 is TGTGCCTGGAGTCCCCAGACAGGGCTCTATGGCTACACCTTC. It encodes CAWSPQTGLYGYTF. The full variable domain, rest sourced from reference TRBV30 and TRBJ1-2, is SQTIHQWPATLVQPVGSPLSLECTVEGTSNPNLYWYRQAAGRGLQLLFYSVGIGQISSEVPQNLSASRPQDRQFILSSKKLLLSDSGFYLCAWSPQTGLYGYTFGSGTRLTVV.

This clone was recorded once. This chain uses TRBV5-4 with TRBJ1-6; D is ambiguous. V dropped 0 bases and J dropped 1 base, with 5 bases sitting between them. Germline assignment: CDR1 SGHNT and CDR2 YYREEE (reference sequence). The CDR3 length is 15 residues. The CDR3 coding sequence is TGTGCCAGCAGCTTGGGAGGTTCCTATAATTCACCCCTCCACTTT. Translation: CASSLGGSYNSPLHF. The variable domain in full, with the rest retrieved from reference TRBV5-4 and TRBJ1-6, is ETGVTQSPTHLIKTRGQQVTLRCSSQSGHNTVSWYQQALGQGPQFIFQYYREEENGRGNFPPRFSGLQFPNYSSELNVNALELDDSALYLCASSLGGSYNSPLHFGNGTRLTVT.

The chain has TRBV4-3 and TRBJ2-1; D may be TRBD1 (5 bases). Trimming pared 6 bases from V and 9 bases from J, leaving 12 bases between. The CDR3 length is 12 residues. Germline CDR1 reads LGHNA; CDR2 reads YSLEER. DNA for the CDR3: TGCGCCAGCAGTCCTCAGGGTGGTGAGCAGTTCTTC. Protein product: CASSPQGGEQFF.

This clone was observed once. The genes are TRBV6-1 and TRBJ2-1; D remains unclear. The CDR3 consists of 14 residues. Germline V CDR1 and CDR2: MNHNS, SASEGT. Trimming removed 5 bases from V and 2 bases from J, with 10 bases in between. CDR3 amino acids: CASSQSVTYNEQFF. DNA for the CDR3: TGTGCCAGCAGTCAATCCGTCACCTACAATGAGCAGTTCTTC.

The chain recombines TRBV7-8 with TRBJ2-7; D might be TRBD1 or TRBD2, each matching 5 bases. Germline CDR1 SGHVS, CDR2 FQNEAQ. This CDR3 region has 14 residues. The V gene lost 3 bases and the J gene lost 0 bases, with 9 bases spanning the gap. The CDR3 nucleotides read TGTGCCAGCAGCTTGACAGACTACTCCTACGAGCAGTACTTC. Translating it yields CASSLTDYSYEQYF.

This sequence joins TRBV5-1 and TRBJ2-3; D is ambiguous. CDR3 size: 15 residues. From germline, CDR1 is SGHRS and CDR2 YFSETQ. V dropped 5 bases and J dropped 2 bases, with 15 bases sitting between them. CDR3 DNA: TGCGCCAGCAGTCCACCCAGTGGCGCCACAGATACGCAGTATTTT. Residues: CASSPPSGATDTQYF.

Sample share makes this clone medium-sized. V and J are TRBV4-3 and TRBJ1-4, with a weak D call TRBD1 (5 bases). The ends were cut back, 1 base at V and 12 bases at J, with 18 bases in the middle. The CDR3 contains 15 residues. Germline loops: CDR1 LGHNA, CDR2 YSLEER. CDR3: CASSQAPTAPGELFF. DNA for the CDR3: TGCGCCAGCAGCCAAGCCCCGACGGCCCCGGGGGAACTGTTTTTT.

The CDR3 DNA reads as TGTGCCAGCAGCTTACCCGGAGGGGAGACCCAGTACTTC. It specifies CASSLPGGETQYF. The rearrangement uses TRBV7-2 and TRBJ2-5, with D maybe TRBD2 (6 bases). Germline V lookup: CDR1 SGHTA, CDR2 FQGNSA. The ends were cut back, 2 bases at V and 5 bases at J, with 9 bases in the middle. The CDR3 consists of 13 residues.

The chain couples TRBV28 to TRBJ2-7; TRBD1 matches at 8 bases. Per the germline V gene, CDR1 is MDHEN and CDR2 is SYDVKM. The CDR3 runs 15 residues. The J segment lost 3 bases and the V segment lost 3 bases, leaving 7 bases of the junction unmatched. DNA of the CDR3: TGTGCCAGCAGTTTGGTCGGACAGGGCATCTACGAGCAGTACTTC. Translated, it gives CASSLVGQGIYEQYF.

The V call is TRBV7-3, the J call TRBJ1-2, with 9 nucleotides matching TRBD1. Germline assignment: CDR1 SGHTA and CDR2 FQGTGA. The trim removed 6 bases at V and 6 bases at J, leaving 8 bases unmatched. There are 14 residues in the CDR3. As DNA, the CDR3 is TGTGCCAGCAGGTGGAGGACAGGGGATGATGGCTACACCTTC. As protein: CASRWRTGDDGYTF.

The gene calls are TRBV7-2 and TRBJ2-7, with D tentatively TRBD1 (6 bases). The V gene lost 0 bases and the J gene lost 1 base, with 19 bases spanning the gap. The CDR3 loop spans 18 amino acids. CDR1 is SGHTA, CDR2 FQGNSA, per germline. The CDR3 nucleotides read TGTGCCAGCAGCTTAGCATTGACAGGCGCTTCCCTATCCTACGAGCAGTACTTC. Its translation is CASSLALTGASLSYEQYF.

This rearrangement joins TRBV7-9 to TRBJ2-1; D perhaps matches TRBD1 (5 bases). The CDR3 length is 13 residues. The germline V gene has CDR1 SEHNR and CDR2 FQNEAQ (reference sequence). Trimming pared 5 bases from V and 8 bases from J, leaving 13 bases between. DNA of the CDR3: TGTGCCAGCAGCCCTAGGGGCCTGGATGAGCAGTTCTTC. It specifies CASSPRGLDEQFF. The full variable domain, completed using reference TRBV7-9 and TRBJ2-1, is DTGVSQNPRHKITKRGQNVTFRCDPISEHNRLYWYRQTLGQGPEFLTYFQNEAQLEKSRLLSDRFSAERPKGSFSTLEIQRTEQGDSAMYLCASSPRGLDEQFFGPGTRLTVL.

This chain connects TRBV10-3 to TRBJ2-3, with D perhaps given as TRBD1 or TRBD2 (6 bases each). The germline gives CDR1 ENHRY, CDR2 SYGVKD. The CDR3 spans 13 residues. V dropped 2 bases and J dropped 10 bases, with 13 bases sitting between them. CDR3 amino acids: CAISEGGGSPQYF. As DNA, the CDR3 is TGTGCCATCAGTGAGGGAGGGGGTAGTCCGCAGTATTTT.

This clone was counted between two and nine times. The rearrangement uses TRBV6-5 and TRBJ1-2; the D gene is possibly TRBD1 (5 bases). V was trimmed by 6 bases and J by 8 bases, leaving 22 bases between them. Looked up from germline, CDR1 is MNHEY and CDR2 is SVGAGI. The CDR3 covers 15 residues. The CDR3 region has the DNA TGTGCCAGCAGGGACAAGGGCCTAAACAATAACGGCTACACCTTC. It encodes CASRDKGLNNNGYTF.

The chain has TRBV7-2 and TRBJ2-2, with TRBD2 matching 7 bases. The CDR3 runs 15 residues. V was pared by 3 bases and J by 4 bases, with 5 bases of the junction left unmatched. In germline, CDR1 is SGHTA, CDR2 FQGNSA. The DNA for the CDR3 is TGTGCCAGCAGCTTGACTAGCATCGGCACCGGGGAGCTGTTTTTT. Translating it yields CASSLTSIGTGELFF.

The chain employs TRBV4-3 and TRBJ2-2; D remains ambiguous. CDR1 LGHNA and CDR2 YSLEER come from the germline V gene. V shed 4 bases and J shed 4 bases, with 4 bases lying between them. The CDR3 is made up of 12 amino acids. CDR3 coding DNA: TGCGCCAGCAGCCGGACCACCGGGGAGCTGTTTTTT. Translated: CASSRTTGELFF.

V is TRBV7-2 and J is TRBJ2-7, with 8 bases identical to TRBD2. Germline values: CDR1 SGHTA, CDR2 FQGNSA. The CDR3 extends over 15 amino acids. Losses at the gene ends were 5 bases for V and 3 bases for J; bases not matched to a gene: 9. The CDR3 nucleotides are TGTGCCAGCAGCCTACCGGGACTAGTTGGCTACGAGCAGTACTTC. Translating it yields CASSLPGLVGYEQYF.

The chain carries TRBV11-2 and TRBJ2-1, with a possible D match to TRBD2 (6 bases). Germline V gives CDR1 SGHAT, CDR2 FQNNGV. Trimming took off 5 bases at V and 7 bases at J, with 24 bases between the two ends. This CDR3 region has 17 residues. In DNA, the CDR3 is TGTGCCAGCAGCCCCGGCCCTAGGGGACTCTTCTGGAATGAGCAGTTCTTC. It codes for CASSPGPRGLFWNEQFF.

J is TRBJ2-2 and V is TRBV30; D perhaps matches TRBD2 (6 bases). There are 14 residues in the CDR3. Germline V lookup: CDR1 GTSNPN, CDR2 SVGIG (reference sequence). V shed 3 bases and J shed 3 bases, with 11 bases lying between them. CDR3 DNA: TGTGCCTGGAGCGACGGGACTTACACCGGGGAGCTGTTTTTT. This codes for CAWSDGTYTGELFF.

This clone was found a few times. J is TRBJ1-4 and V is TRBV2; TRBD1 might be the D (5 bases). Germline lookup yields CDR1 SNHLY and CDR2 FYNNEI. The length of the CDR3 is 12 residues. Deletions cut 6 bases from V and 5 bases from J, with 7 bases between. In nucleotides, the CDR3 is TGTGCCAGCAGGCCAGGGAATGAAAAACTGTTTTTT. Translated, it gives CASRPGNEKLFF.

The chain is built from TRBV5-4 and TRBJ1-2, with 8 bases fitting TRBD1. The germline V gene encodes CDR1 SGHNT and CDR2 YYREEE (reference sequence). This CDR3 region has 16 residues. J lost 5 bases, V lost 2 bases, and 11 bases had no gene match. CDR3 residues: CASSFGDRGPLYGYTF. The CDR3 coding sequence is TGTGCCAGCAGCTTCGGTGACAGGGGACCACTATATGGCTACACCTTC. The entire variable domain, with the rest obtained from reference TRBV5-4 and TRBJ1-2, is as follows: ETGVTQSPTHLIKTRGQQVTLRCSSQSGHNTVSWYQQALGQGPQFIFQYYREEENGRGNFPPRFSGLQFPNYSSELNVNALELDDSALYLCASSFGDRGPLYGYTFGSGTRLTVV.

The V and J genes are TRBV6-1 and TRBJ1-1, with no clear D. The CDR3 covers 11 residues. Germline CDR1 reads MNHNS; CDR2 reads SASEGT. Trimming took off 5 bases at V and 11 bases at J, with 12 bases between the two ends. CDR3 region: CASSYGIRAFF. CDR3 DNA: TGTGCCAGCAGTTACGGGATTAGGGCTTTCTTT.

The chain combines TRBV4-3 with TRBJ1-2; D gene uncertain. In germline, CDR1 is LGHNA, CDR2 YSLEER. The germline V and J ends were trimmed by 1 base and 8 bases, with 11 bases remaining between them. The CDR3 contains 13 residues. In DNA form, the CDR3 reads TGCGCCAGCAGCCAAGGATGGTCGCAAGGCTACACCTTC. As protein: CASSQGWSQGYTF.